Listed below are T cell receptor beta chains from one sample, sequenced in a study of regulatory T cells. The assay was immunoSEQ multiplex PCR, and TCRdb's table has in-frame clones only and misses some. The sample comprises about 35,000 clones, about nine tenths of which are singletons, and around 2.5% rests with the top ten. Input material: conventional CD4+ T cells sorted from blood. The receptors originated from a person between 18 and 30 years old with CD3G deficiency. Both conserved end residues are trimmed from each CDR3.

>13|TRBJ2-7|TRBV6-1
ASRRGIGTSYEQY
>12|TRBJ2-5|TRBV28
ASSLEGPGETQY
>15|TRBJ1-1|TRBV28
ASSYPGGQLMNTEAF
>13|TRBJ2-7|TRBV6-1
ASSRGQGATYEQY
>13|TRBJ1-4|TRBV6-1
ASSGNRATNEKLF
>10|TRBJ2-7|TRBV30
AWSGGGDEQY
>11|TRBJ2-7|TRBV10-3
AISEAGNNEQY
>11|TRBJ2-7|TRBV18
ASSIDRTGEQY
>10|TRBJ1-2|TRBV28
ASRGGNYGYT
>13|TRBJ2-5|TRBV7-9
ASSAQGRVIETQY
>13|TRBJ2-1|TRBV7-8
ASSLRSGSYNEQF
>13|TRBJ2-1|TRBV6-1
ASNSGVSMRYEQF
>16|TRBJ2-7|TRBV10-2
ASSSGRGLFSGRGKQY
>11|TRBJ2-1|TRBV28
ASRPRRAGAAF
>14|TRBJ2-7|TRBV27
ASSRSGGAFPYEQY
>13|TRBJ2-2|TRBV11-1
ASSSGTGYPGELF
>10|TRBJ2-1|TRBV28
ASSPNRVGQF
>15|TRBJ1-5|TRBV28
ASSSDTSSYSNQPQH
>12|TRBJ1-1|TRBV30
AWSSYGRLTGAF